A selection of T cell receptor beta chains follows, all from one sample in a study of OX40 agonist ivuxolimab in advanced cancers. The method was immunoSEQ multiplex PCR; TCRdb's version includes in-frame clones alone and lacks a portion of them. The sample includes some 44,000 clones, approximately 83% of them seen just once. The sequenced sample was CD4+ or CD8+ T cells sorted from blood, obtained in a trial of the OX40 agonist ivuxolimab. The receptors come from an adult with an advanced solid tumor such as melanoma, head and neck, liver or kidney cancer. CDR3s include the opening cysteine and the closing phenylalanine or tryptophan. The D gene is left open where the match is weak. Part of the rows lack a size; the others show once, few, many or a class for expanded clones.

J: TRBJ2-7; size: few; D: .; V: TRBV18; DNA: TGTGCCAGCTCACCAGGACCGGGAATCTACGAGCAGTACTTC; CDR3: CASSPGPGIYEQYF
J: TRBJ2-3; size: .; D: TRBD2; V: TRBV5-1; DNA: TGCGCCAGCAGCTTGGGGACTAGCGGGAGGGCCTGGACAGATACGCAGTATTTT; CDR3: CASSLGTSGRAWTDTQYF
J: TRBJ1-4; size: .; D: TRBD1; V: TRBV18; DNA: TGTGCCAGCGCAAGCGGACAGGTGTCAGTGAGGGGTAATGAAAAACTGTTTTTT; CDR3: CASASGQVSVRGNEKLFF
J: TRBJ1-1; size: .; D: .; V: TRBV7-2; DNA: TGTGCCAGCAGCCCCCGGGCAGGTAACGGATACGGCACTGAAGCTTTCTTT; CDR3: CASSPRAGNGYGTEAFF
J: TRBJ2-3; size: .; D: .; V: TRBV4-1; DNA: TGCGCCAGCAGCCAAGATTTTGACGGGAGAGGAAGCACAGATACGCAGTATTTT; CDR3: CASSQDFDGRGSTDTQYF
J: TRBJ1-1; size: .; D: TRBD1; V: TRBV19; DNA: TGTGCCAGTAGTAACAGGGGTTCTTCTGCTCTGTCTGAAGCTTTCTTT; CDR3: CASSNRGSSALSEAFF
J: TRBJ2-1; size: .; D: TRBD1; V: TRBV4-2; DNA: TGTGCCAGCAGCCAAGAGGGACAGGCCTACAATGAGCAGTTCTTC; CDR3: CASSQEGQAYNEQFF
J: TRBJ2-3; size: .; D: TRBD2; V: TRBV4-1; DNA: TGCGCCAGCAGCCAGGAATCGGGACTAGCTCGCACAGATACGCAGTATTTT; CDR3: CASSQESGLARTDTQYF
J: TRBJ2-1; size: .; D: .; V: TRBV6-1; DNA: TGTGCCAGCAGTGAAGCACAAGGTAGCCCCTACAATGAGCAGTTCTTC; CDR3: CASSEAQGSPYNEQFF
J: TRBJ2-1; size: .; D: .; V: TRBV7-3; DNA: TGTGCCAGCAGCTTAAACGGGGGTTCTTACAATGAGCAGTTCTTC; CDR3: CASSLNGGSYNEQFF
J: TRBJ2-3; size: .; D: .; V: TRBV20-1; DNA: TGCAGTGCTAGTCGGTCAGATACGCAGTATTTT; CDR3: CSASRSDTQYF
J: TRBJ1-4; size: .; D: .; V: TRBV30; DNA: TGTGCCTGGAGCCCTCAAAATGAAAAACTGTTTTTT; CDR3: CAWSPQNEKLFF
J: TRBJ1-2; size: .; D: .; V: TRBV6-5; DNA: TGTGCCAGCAGCCCCCGCGACCGGGAGGCCTACACCTTC; CDR3: CASSPRDREAYTF
J: TRBJ2-3; size: .; D: TRBD2; V: TRBV7-2; DNA: TGTGCCAGCATCCCATCCGGAGCGGGAGGCCGCCGGCACACAGATACGCAGTATTTT; CDR3: CASIPSGAGGRRHTDTQYF
J: TRBJ2-1; size: .; D: TRBD2; V: TRBV11-3; DNA: TGTGCCAGCAGCTTAGTGGGACTAGCGGGAGGCGACAATGAGCAGTTCTTC; CDR3: CASSLVGLAGGDNEQFF
J: TRBJ1-6; size: .; D: .; V: TRBV29-1; DNA: TGCAGCGTTGCGGAGCCTCAGCGGGGTTCACCCCTCCACTTT; CDR3: CSVAEPQRGSPLHF
J: TRBJ2-1; size: .; D: .; V: TRBV5-1; DNA: TGCGCCAGCAGCTTGGGGATTCGGGACATGACGAGGGAGCAGTTCTTC; CDR3: CASSLGIRDMTREQFF
J: TRBJ2-3; size: .; D: TRBD2; V: TRBV7-2; DNA: TGTGCCAGCAGCTTATGGACTAGCGGGAGCACAGATACGCAGTATTTT; CDR3: CASSLWTSGSTDTQYF
J: TRBJ2-2; size: .; D: .; V: TRBV19; DNA: TGTGCCAGTAGCCCCGACCGGAACACCGGGGAGCTGTTTTTT; CDR3: CASSPDRNTGELFF
J: TRBJ1-2; size: .; D: .; V: TRBV18; DNA: TGTGCCAGCTCACTCGCAGGGGAAGCCTCCGATGGCTACACCTTC; CDR3: CASSLAGEASDGYTF
J: TRBJ2-5; size: once; D: TRBD2; V: TRBV7-2; DNA: TGTGCCAGCAGCTTTGATAGCGGGGGAGAAGAGACCCAGTACTTC; CDR3: CASSFDSGGEETQYF
J: TRBJ2-3; size: .; D: .; V: TRBV9; DNA: TGTGCCAGCAGCGTAGATCCAAGCACAGATACGCAGTATTTT; CDR3: CASSVDPSTDTQYF
J: TRBJ2-2; size: .; D: .; V: TRBV19; DNA: TGTGCCAGTAGTATAGCTGTCACCGGGGAGCTGTTTTTT; CDR3: CASSIAVTGELFF
J: TRBJ2-7; size: .; D: .; V: TRBV13; DNA: TGTGCCAGCAGCTTAGGACCCTCACAGCAGTACTTC; CDR3: CASSLGPSQQYF
J: TRBJ2-7; size: .; D: .; V: TRBV5-4; DNA: TGTGCCAGCAGCTCACGTGAGCCGTACGAGCAGTACTTC; CDR3: CASSSREPYEQYF
J: TRBJ2-3; size: .; D: .; V: TRBV9; DNA: TGTGCCAGCAGCGTAGGTATTAGCGGAAACACAGATACGCAGTATTTT; CDR3: CASSVGISGNTDTQYF
J: TRBJ1-1; size: .; D: .; V: TRBV2; DNA: TGTGCCAGCAGTCAGTTTGAAATGGGAGCTTTCTTT; CDR3: CASSQFEMGAFF
J: TRBJ2-1; size: .; D: .; V: TRBV7-3; DNA: TGTGCCAGCAGTCAAGCACACGGGGCCAACAATGAGCAGTTCTTC; CDR3: CASSQAHGANNEQFF
J: TRBJ2-1; size: .; D: TRBD2; V: TRBV7-8; DNA: TGTGCCAGCAGGGGCCCCTTCCGCGGGGGAGATGAGCAGTTCTTC; CDR3: CASRGPFRGGDEQFF
J: TRBJ2-2; size: .; D: .; V: TRBV19; DNA: TGTGCCAGTAGCCTGGGTACCGGGGAGCTGTTTTTT; CDR3: CASSLGTGELFF
J: TRBJ2-3; size: .; D: TRBD2; V: TRBV6-5; DNA: TGTGCCAGCAGTAGCCTAGCGGGAGTGGGAGATACGCAGTATTTT; CDR3: CASSSLAGVGDTQYF
J: TRBJ1-4; size: .; D: .; V: TRBV7-2; DNA: TGTGCCAGCAGCTTAGGCCTTCGGGAAAAACTGTTTTTT; CDR3: CASSLGLREKLFF
J: TRBJ1-1; size: .; D: TRBD1; V: TRBV4-2; DNA: TGTGCCAGCAGCCCACAGGGGAGGACTGAAGCTTTCTTT; CDR3: CASSPQGRTEAFF
J: TRBJ1-1; size: .; D: TRBD1; V: TRBV7-6; DNA: TGTGCCAGCAGCAACAGGGGGCGGAGTACTGAAGCTTTCTTT; CDR3: CASSNRGRSTEAFF
J: TRBJ1-1; size: few; D: .; V: TRBV7-9; DNA: TGTGCCAGCAGCCCTAACCGCATGAACACTGAAGCTTTCTTT; CDR3: CASSPNRMNTEAFF
J: TRBJ2-5; size: once; D: TRBD2; V: TRBV4-3; DNA: TGCGCCAGCAGCCAAGATGCTGGCGGGGGGGGAGAGACCCAGTACTTC; CDR3: CASSQDAGGGGETQYF
J: TRBJ1-1; size: .; D: .; V: TRBV6-5; DNA: TGTGCCAGCAGTTACTCTAACACCATGAACACTGAAGCTTTCTTT; CDR3: CASSYSNTMNTEAFF
J: TRBJ2-7; size: .; D: .; V: TRBV10-3; DNA: TGTGCCATCAGCCGGGGACCGAAAGACCTCTACGAGCAGTACTTC; CDR3: CAISRGPKDLYEQYF